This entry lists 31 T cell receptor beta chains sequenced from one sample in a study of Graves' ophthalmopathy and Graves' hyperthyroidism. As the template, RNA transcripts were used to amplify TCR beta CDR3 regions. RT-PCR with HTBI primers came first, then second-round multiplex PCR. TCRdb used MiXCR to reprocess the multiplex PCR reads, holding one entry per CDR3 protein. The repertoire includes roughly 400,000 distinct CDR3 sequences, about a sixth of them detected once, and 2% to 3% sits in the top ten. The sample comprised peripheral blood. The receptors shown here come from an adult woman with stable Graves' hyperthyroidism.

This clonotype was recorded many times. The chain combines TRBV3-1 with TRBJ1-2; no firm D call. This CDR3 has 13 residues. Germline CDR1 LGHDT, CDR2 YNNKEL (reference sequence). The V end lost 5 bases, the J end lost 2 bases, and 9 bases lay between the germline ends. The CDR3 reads CASSSGRNYGYTF. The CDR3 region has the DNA TGTGCCAGCAGCTCCGGACGGAACTATGGCTACACCTTC.

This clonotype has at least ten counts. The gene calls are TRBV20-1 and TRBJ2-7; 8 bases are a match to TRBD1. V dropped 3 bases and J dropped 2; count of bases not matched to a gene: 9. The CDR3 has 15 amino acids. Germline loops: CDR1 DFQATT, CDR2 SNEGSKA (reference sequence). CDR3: CSARDRARQAYEQYF. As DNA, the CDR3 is TGCAGTGCTAGGGACAGGGCAAGGCAAGCCTACGAGCAGTACTTC.

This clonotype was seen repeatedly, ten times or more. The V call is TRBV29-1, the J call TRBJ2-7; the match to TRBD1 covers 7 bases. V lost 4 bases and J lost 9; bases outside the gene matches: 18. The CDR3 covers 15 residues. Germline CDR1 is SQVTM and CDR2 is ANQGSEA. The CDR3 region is CSVGNRGAWLDGQYF. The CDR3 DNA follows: TGCAGCGTTGGCAACAGGGGCGCGTGGTTAGACGGGCAGTACTTC.

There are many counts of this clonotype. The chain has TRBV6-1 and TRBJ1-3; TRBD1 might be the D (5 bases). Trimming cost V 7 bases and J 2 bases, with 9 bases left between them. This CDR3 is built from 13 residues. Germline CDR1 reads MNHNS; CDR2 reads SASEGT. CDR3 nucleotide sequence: TGTGCCAGCAAAGGCAGGGCTGGAAACACCATATATTTT. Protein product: CASKGRAGNTIYF.

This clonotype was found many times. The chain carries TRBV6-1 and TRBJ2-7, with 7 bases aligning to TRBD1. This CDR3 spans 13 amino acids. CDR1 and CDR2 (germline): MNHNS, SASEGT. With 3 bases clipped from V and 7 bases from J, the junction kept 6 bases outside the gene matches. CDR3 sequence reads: CASSDRGLREQYF. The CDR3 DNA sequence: TGTGCCAGCAGTGACAGGGGGTTGCGGGAGCAGTACTTC.

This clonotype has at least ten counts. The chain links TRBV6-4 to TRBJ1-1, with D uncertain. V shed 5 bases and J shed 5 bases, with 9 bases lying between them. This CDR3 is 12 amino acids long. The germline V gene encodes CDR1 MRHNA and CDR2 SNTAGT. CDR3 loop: CASSHGRTEAFF. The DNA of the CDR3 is TGTGCCAGCAGTCATGGTAGGACTGAAGCTTTCTTT.

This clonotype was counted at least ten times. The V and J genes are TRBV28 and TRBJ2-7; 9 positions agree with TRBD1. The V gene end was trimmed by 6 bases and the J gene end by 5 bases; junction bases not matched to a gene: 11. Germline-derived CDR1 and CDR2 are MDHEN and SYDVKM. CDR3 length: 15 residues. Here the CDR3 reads CASSSHGQGSDEQYF. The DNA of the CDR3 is TGTGCCAGCAGCTCACATGGACAGGGGTCGGACGAGCAGTACTTC.

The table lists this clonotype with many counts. CDR3 residues: CACPSTSNTEAFF. CDR3 bases: TGTGCCTGCCCGTCGACCTCGAACACTGAAGCTTTCTTT. J is TRBJ1-1 and V is TRBV30; D uncertain. CDR1 and CDR2 from the germline V gene are GTSNPN and SVGIG (reference sequence). The CDR3 loop spans 13 amino acids. The V and J ends lost 6 bases and 1 base respectively, with 12 bases between them.

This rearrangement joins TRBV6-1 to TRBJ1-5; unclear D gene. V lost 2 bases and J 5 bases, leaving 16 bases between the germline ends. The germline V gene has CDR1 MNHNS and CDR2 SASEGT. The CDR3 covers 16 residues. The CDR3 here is CASSEPGFRGDQPQHF. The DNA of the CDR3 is TGTGCCAGCAGTGAACCTGGTTTCCGGGGTGATCAGCCCCAGCATTTT.

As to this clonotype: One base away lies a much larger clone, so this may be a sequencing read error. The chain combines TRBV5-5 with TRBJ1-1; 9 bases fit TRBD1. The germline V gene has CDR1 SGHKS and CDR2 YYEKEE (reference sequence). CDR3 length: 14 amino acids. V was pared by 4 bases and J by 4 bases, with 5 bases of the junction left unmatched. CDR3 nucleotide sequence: TGTGCCAGCAGCGTAGGACAGGGGAGCACTGAAGCTTTCTTT. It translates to CASSVGQGSTEAFF.

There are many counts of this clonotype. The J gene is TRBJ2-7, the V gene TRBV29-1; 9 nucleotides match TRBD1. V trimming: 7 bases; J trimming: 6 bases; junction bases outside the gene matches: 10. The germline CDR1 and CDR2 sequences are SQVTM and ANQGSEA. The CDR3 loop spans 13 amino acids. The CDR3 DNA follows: TGCAGCGCCGCCGGGACAGGGTTCGGCGAGCAGTACTTC. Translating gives CSAAGTGFGEQYF.

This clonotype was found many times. DNA of the CDR3: TGTGCCAGCAGCTCCGTGGGCCTCCCCCTCAACACCGGGGAGCTGTTTTTT. It encodes CASSSVGLPLNTGELFF. This chain joins TRBV7-8 and TRBJ2-2; no clear D gene. CDR1 is SGHVS, CDR2 FQNEAQ, per germline. V lost 4 bases and J lost 2, with 17 bases in between. CDR3 length equals 17 residues.

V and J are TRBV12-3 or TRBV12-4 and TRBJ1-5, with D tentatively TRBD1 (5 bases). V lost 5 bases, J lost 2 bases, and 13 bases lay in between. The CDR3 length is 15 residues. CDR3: CASSAMGQGNQPQHF. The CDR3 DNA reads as TGTGCCAGCAGTGCAATGGGGCAGGGCAATCAGCCCCAGCATTTT.

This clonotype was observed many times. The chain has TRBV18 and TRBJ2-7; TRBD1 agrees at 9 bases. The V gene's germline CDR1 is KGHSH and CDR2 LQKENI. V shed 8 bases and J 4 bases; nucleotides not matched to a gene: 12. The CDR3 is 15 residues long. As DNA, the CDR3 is TGTGCCAGCAGTTTGTCGAGGGACAGGGCATACGAGCAGTACTTC. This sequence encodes CASSLSRDRAYEQYF.

The CDR3 DNA is TGTGCCAGCGCCTTGCTAGAGGAGACCCAGTACTTC. Protein sequence: CASALLEETQYF. The rearrangement uses TRBV2 and TRBJ2-5; no firm D call. Germline V lookup: CDR1 SNHLY, CDR2 FYNNEI. With 8 bases removed from V and 5 bases from J, the gap between germline ends came to 12 bases. This CDR3 has 12 residues.

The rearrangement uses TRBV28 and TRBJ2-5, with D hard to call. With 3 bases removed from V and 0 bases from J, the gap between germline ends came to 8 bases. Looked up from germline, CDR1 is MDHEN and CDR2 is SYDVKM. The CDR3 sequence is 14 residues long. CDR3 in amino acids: CASSLPGDQETQYF. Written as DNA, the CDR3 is TGTGCCAGCAGTTTGCCCGGAGACCAAGAGACCCAGTACTTC.

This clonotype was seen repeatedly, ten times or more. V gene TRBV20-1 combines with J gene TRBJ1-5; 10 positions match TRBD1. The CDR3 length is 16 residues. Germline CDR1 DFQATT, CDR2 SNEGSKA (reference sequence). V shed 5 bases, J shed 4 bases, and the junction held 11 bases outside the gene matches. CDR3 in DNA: TGCAGTGCTTCCCCCGAGTGGGACAGGGGAAATCAGCCCCAGCATTTT. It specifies CSASPEWDRGNQPQHF.

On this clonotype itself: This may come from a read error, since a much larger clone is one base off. CDR3 in amino acids: CASSYPQLAGVYEQYF. CDR3 DNA: TGTGCCAGCAGTTACCCGCAACTAGCGGGAGTCTACGAGCAGTACTTC. The chain carries TRBV6-5 and TRBJ2-7, with 11 bases matching TRBD2. The V segment lost 2 bases and the J segment 3 bases; nucleotides outside the gene matches: 6. This CDR3 has 16 residues. Germline V CDR1 and CDR2: MNHEY, SVGAGI.

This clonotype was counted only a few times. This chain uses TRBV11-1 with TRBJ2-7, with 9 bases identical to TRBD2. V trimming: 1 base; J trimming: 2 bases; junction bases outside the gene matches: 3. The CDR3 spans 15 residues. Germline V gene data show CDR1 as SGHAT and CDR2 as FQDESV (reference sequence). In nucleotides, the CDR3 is TGTGCCAGCAGCTTAGGACTAGCGGTGGCCTACGAGCAGTACTTC. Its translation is CASSLGLAVAYEQYF. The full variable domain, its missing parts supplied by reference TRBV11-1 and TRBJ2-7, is EAEVAQSPRYKITEKSQAVAFWCDPISGHATLYWYRQILGQGPELLVQFQDESVVDDSQLPKDRFSAERLKGVDSTLKIQPAELGDSAMYLCASSLGLAVAYEQYFGPGTRLTVT.

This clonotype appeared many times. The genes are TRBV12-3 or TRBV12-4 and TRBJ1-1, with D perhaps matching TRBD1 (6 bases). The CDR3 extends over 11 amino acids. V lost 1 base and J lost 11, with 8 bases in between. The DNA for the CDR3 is TGTGCCAGCAGTTTAGAGGGGGGGGCTTTCTTT. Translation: CASSLEGGAFF.

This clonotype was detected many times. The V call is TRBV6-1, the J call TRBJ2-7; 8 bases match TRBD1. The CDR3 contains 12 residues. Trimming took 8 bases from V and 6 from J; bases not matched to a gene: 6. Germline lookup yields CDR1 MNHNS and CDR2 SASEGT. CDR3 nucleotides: TGTGCCAGCTGGCAGGGGGCGGGCGAGCAGTACTTC. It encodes CASWQGAGEQYF.

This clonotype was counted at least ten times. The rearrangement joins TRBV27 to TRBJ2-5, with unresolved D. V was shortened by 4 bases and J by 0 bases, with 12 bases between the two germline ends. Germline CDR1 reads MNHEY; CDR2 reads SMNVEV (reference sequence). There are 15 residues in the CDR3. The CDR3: CASSSTSQYQETQYF. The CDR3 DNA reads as TGTGCCAGCAGTTCCACCTCACAGTACCAAGAGACCCAGTACTTC.

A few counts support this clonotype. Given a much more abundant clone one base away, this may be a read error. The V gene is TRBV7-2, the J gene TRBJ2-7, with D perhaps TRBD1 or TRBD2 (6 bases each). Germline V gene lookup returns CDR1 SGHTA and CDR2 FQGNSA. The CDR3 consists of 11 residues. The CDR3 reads CASSRWGAQAF. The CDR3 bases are TGTGCCAGCAGTCGGTGGGGGGCGCAGGCCTTC.

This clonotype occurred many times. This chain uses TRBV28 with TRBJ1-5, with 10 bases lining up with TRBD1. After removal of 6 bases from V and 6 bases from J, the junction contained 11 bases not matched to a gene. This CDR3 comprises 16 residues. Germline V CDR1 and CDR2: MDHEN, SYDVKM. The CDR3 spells CASRGATGTGVQPQHF. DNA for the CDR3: TGTGCCAGCAGGGGGGCGACCGGGACAGGGGTTCAGCCCCAGCATTTT.

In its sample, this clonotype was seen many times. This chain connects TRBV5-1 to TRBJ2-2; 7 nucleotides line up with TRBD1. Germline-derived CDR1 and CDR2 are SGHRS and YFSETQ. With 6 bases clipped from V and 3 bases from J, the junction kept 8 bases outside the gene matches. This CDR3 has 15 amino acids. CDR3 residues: CASTPRQGDTGELFF. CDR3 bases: TGCGCCAGCACCCCACGACAGGGCGACACCGGGGAGCTGTTTTTT.

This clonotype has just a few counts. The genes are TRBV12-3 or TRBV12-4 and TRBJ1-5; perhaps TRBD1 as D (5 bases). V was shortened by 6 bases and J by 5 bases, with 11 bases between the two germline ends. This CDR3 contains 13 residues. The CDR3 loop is CASSRTQYQPQHF. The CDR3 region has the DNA TGTGCCAGCAGCCGGACACAATATCAGCCCCAGCATTTT.

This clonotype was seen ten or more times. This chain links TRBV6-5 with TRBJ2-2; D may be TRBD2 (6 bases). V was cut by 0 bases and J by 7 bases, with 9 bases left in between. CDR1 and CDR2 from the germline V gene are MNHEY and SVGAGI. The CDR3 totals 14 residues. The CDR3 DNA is TGTGCCAGCAGTTACTCGGAGGGAGTCGGGGAGCTGTTTTTT. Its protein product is CASSYSEGVGELFF.

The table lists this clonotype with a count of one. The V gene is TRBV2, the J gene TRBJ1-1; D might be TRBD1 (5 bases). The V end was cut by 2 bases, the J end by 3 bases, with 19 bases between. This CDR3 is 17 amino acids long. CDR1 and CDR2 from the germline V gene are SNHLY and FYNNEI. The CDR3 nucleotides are TGTGCCAGCAGTGAATACGGGACCCTCAAGGGACACACTGAAGCTTTCTTT. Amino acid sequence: CASSEYGTLKGHTEAFF.

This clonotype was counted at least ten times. CDR3 coding DNA: TGTGCCAGCAGTTATAGAGAGACAACCTACAATCAGCCCCAGCATTTT. Its translation: CASSYRETTYNQPQHF. The chain is built from TRBV28 and TRBJ1-5; D uncertain. CDR1 MDHEN and CDR2 SYDVKM come from the germline V gene. This CDR3 comprises 16 residues. The germline V and J ends were trimmed by 4 bases and 3 bases, with 16 bases remaining between them. Together with reference TRBV28 and TRBJ1-5, the CDR3 gives the full variable domain: DVKVTQSSRYLVKRTGEKVFLECVQDMDHENMFWYRQDPGLGLRLIYFSYDVKMKEKGDIPEGYSVSREKKERFSLILESASTNQTSMYLCASSYRETTYNQPQHFGDGTRLSIL.

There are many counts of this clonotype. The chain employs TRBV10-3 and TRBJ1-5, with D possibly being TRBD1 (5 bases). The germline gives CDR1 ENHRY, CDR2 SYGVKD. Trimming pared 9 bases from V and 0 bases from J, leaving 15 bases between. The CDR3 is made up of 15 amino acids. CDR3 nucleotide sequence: TGTGCCATAAGTAGGGGTCCTGATAGCAATCAGCCCCAGCATTTT. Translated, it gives CAISRGPDSNQPQHF.

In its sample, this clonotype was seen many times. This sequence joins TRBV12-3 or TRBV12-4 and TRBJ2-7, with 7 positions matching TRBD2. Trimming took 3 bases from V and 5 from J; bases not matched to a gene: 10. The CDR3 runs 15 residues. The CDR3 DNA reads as TGTGCCAGCAGTTTTCGGGGCGGGGGTGAGGACGAGCAGTACTTC. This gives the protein CASSFRGGGEDEQYF.